The 12 T cell receptor beta chains below were found in one sample sequenced in a study of beta chain features in type 1 diabetes. Expressed TCRB transcripts were sequenced because the isolated RNA had all been reverse transcribed beforehand. TCRdb's table, derived via immunoSEQ multiplex PCR, lists solely in-frame clones and lacks some. The repertoire holds around 260,000 clones, with roughly 22% as singletons. Study-wide results and caveats: TCRB CDR3s from Type 1 diabetes patients were moderately but significantly shorter in all four CD4+ subsets.

For these receptors, no antigen is known. Sequenced material: naive CD4+ T cells from blood. These receptors were obtained from a woman in her thirties or forties with type 1 diabetes.

The chain joins TRBV2 to TRBJ2-3; D uncertain. The CDR3 spans 15 residues. The ends were cut back, 5 bases at V and 3 bases at J, with 15 bases in the middle. From germline, CDR1 is SNHLY and CDR2 FYNNEI. The CDR3: CASSLESRVTDTQYF. The CDR3 coding sequence is TGTGCCAGCAGTCTCGAGAGTAGAGTGACAGATACGCAGTATTTT. Full variable domain (rest looked up from reference TRBV2 and TRBJ2-3): EPEVTQTPSHQVTQMGQEVILRCVPISNHLYFYWYRQILGQKVEFLVSFYNNEISEKSEIFDDQFSVERPDGSNFTLKIRSTKLEDSAMYFCASSLESRVTDTQYFGPGTRLTVL.

This sequence joins TRBV9 and TRBJ1-5, with 8 nucleotides matching TRBD1. In germline, CDR1 is SGDLS, CDR2 YYNGEE. The length of the CDR3 is 14 residues. With V trimmed by 3 bases and J by 7 bases, 6 bases remained unmatched. CDR3 sequence reads: CASSESTGEQPQHF. The CDR3 region has the DNA TGTGCCAGCAGCGAGTCGACAGGGGAACAGCCCCAGCATTTT. Full variable domain (remainder filled in from reference TRBV9 and TRBJ1-5): DSGVTQTPKHLITATGQRVTLRCSPRSGDLSVYWYQQSLDQGLQFLIQYYNGEERAKGNILERFSAQQFPDLHSELNLSSLELGDSALYFCASSESTGEQPQHFGDGTRLSIL.

This clone has more than one count but fewer than ten. This chain links TRBV15 with TRBJ1-5; D may be TRBD1 (5 bases). The ends were cut back, 2 bases at V and 5 bases at J, with 13 bases in the middle. This CDR3 comprises 15 residues. Germline V lookup: CDR1 LNHNV, CDR2 YYDKDF (reference sequence). CDR3 sequence (DNA): TGTGCCACCAGCAGACCCCCGATAGGGGATCAGCCCCAGCATTTT. As protein: CATSRPPIGDQPQHF.

The chain links TRBV27 to TRBJ1-1; 12 bases map to TRBD1. CDR3 length equals 16 residues. Germline CDR1 is MNHEY and CDR2 is SMNVEV (reference sequence). Unmatched junction bases numbered 5, after V lost 5 bases and J lost 1 base. CDR3 nucleotides: TGTGCCAGCAGTCGGGACAGGGGGCGAGGGAACACTGAAGCTTTCTTT. It specifies CASSRDRGRGNTEAFF.

This chain links TRBV14 with TRBJ2-5; D not resolved. Germline V gene sequence: CDR1 SGHDN, CDR2 FVKESK. This CDR3 comprises 12 residues. Between the trimmed V and J ends, which lost 2 bases and 3 bases, there was a span of 4 bases. CDR3 loop: CASSQYKETQYF. As DNA, the CDR3 is TGTGCCAGCAGCCAATATAAAGAGACCCAGTACTTC.

This clone was observed a few times. The V call is TRBV10-3, the J call TRBJ1-1; D gene ambiguous. V gave up 3 bases and J gave up 0 bases, with 5 bases separating them. CDR3 size: 13 residues. From germline, CDR1 is ENHRY and CDR2 SYGVKD. The DNA of the CDR3 is TGTGCCATCAGTGACACTATGAACACTGAAGCTTTCTTT. Translated, it gives CAISDTMNTEAFF.

The chain couples TRBV27 to TRBJ1-5; TRBD1 might be the D (5 bases). CDR1 and CDR2 (germline): MNHEY, SMNVEV (reference sequence). Trimming removed 3 bases from V and 2 bases from J, with 5 bases in between. This CDR3 spans 13 amino acids. The CDR3 DNA sequence: TGTGCCAGCAGTTTGACAGGCAATCAGCCCCAGCATTTT. Its translation is CASSLTGNQPQHF.

This sequence joins TRBV5-1 and TRBJ2-7; tentatively, D is TRBD1 (6 bases). Trimming removed 0 bases from V and 1 base from J, with 14 bases in between. In germline, CDR1 is SGHRS, CDR2 YFSETQ. CDR3 length: 16 amino acids. The CDR3 coding sequence is TGCGCCAGCAGCTTGGTGGGACATCTGGGGTCCTACGAGCAGTACTTC. It encodes CASSLVGHLGSYEQYF.

The gene calls are TRBV6-6 and TRBJ2-7, with D unresolved. Germline CDR1 and CDR2: MNHNY and SVGAGI (reference sequence). The V gene lost 10 bases and the J gene lost 6 bases, with 16 bases spanning the gap. This CDR3 is 12 amino acids long. CDR3 region: CATSRGPGEQYF. The CDR3 DNA reads as TGTGCCACCTCCAGAGGCCCCGGCGAGCAGTACTTC.

This clone has a handful of counts. The genes are TRBV5-1 and TRBJ2-7; 7 bases match TRBD2. V was clipped by 0 bases and J by 4 bases; unmatched bases: 4. Germline V lookup: CDR1 SGHRS, CDR2 YFSETQ. The CDR3 spans 14 residues. The CDR3 is CASSLAPSGYEQYF. Written as DNA, the CDR3 is TGCGCCAGCAGCTTGGCCCCTAGCGGATACGAGCAGTACTTC.

This clone was counted only a few times. The chain combines TRBV7-8 with TRBJ1-1; TRBD1 aligns across 8 bases. Germline V CDR1 and CDR2: SGHVS, FQNEAQ. After removal of 5 bases from V and 6 bases from J, the junction contained 11 bases not matched to a gene. This CDR3 has 15 amino acids. CDR3 protein: CASSPRGQAGAEAFF. The CDR3 DNA sequence: TGTGCCAGCAGCCCGCGGGGACAGGCAGGCGCTGAAGCTTTCTTT.

V gene TRBV28 combines with J gene TRBJ2-7; 7 bases map to TRBD1. CDR1 MDHEN and CDR2 SYDVKM come from the germline V gene. J was trimmed by 6 bases and V by 10 bases; bases with no gene match: 12. The CDR3 consists of 13 residues. The CDR3 sequence is CATTLQGDGEQYF. CDR3 DNA sequence: TGTGCCACCACACTTCAGGGGGATGGCGAGCAGTACTTC. Full variable domain (rest looked up from reference TRBV28 and TRBJ2-7): DVKVTQSSRYLVKRTGEKVFLECVQDMDHENMFWYRQDPGLGLRLIYFSYDVKMKEKGDIPEGYSVSREKKERFSLILESASTNQTSMYLCATTLQGDGEQYFGPGTRLTVT.